The 15 T cell receptor beta chains below were found in one sample sequenced in a study of post-analysis software for immune sequencing data. These TCRs are of unknown antigen specificity. Built from TCR beta cDNA, the libraries had unique molecular identifiers in them. TCRdb used MiXCR to reprocess the PCR reads, holding one entry per CDR3 protein. This sample has a few hundred thousand distinct CDR3 sequences, with under 40% found just once. Study conclusions and caveats: There were about five TRBV segments more frequent in patients than controls, and TRBV5-6, TRBV5-1 and TRBV20-1 were among them.

Sequencing input: blood. The receptors stem from a girl between 2 and 17 years old with multiple sclerosis.

This sequence joins TRBV6-6 and TRBJ2-7; TRBD1 is a possible D gene (6 bases). Trimming removed 5 bases from V and 2 bases from J, with 10 bases in between. Looked up from germline, CDR1 is MNHNY and CDR2 is SVGAGI (reference sequence). CDR3 length: 13 residues. CDR3 loop: CASSGDIPYEQYF. The CDR3, as DNA: TGTGCCAGCAGTGGGGACATCCCCTACGAGCAGTACTTC.

This clonotype was seen only a few times. The V call is TRBV28, the J call TRBJ2-5, with D perhaps assigned TRBD1 or TRBD2 (6 bases each). The CDR3 extends over 15 amino acids. Germline values: CDR1 MDHEN, CDR2 SYDVKM. The ends were cut back, 3 bases at V and 5 bases at J, with 16 bases in the middle. This CDR3 is CASSLHQGTAETQYF. The CDR3 DNA reads as TGTGCCAGCAGTTTGCACCAGGGGACTGCGGAGACCCAGTACTTC.

The V gene is TRBV12-2, the J gene TRBJ2-3; the table calls TRBD2, which could not be checked here. TRBV12-2 is recorded as a pseudogene. This CDR3 has 17 residues. The CDR3 loop reads CASRSQRGASGTDTQYF. CDR3 nucleotides: TGTGCAAGTCGCTCCCAGCGGGGGGCCTCAGGCACAGATACGCAGTATTTT.

This clonotype was seen a handful of times. CDR3 sequence: CASRGSSGGSSGANVLTF. Here the CDR3 DNA reads TGTGCCAGCAGAGGCTCTAGCGGGGGGAGCTCTGGGGCCAACGTCCTGACTTTC. V is TRBV2 and J is TRBJ2-6; 11 nucleotides line up with TRBD2. The CDR3 is 18 residues long. V shed 6 bases, J shed 0 bases, and the junction held 7 bases outside the gene matches. The germline gives CDR1 SNHLY, CDR2 FYNNEI.

The chain has TRBV5-1 and TRBJ2-3; 8 bases are a match to TRBD2. The junction had 14 bases not matched to a gene; V was cut back by 7 bases and J by 1 base. CDR3 length: 17 amino acids. Germline CDR1 and CDR2: SGHRS and YFSETQ. In nucleotides, the CDR3 is TGCGCCAGCTGTTTTGCGTTAGCGGGACTTTGCACAGATACGCAGTATTTT. As protein: CASCFALAGLCTDTQYF.

A few counts support this clonotype. This chain uses TRBV12-3 or TRBV12-4 with TRBJ2-7; 9 positions match TRBD1. The CDR3 runs to 14 residues. The trim removed 6 bases at V and 6 bases at J, leaving 9 bases unmatched. CDR3 coding DNA: TGTGCCAGCAGCCCCGGGACAGGGTTGCCCGAGCAGTACTTC. This encodes CASSPGTGLPEQYF.

The CDR3 sequence is CASRRQGGTNEKLFF. The CDR3 DNA reads TGCGCCAGCAGGCGACAGGGAGGAACTAATGAAAAACTGTTTTTT. The V gene is TRBV4-1, the J gene TRBJ1-4; TRBD1 aligns across 7 bases. CDR1 is MGHRA, CDR2 YSYEKL, per germline. V was clipped by 6 bases and J by 1 base; unmatched bases: 5. This CDR3 region has 15 residues.

The CDR3 bases are TGTGCCAGCAGTTACTCCCCGGGGACGGGGGAGCAGTACTTC. This translates into CASSYSPGTGEQYF. The rearrangement uses TRBV6-2 or TRBV6-3 and TRBJ2-7; D is possibly TRBD1 or TRBD2 (5 bases each). The V end lost 0 bases, the J end lost 7 bases, and 13 bases lay between the germline ends. This CDR3 is 14 amino acids long. Germline V lookup: CDR1 MNHEY, CDR2 SVGEGT.

The chain employs TRBV5-1 and TRBJ2-5; maybe TRBD2 (6 bases). The V gene's germline CDR1 is SGHRS and CDR2 YFSETQ. This CDR3 is 14 amino acids long. V was cut by 0 bases and J by 11 bases, with 17 bases left in between. The CDR3 sequence is CASSLGQGCREQYF. Written as DNA, the CDR3 is TGCGCCAGCAGCTTGGGGCAGGGATGTCGGGAGCAGTACTTC.

The table lists this clonotype with many counts. This chain uses TRBV5-1 with TRBJ2-7; no reliable D call. Trimming pared 1 base from V and 4 bases from J, leaving 9 bases between. The CDR3 totals 13 residues. CDR1 and CDR2 from the germline V gene are SGHRS and YFSETQ. CDR3 bases: TGCGCCAGCAGCTTGCGAACGTCTTACGAGCAGTACTTC. Amino acids: CASSLRTSYEQYF.

The rearrangement joins TRBV7-2 to TRBJ1-2; a weak D match, TRBD1 (5 bases). Germline assignment: CDR1 SGHTA and CDR2 FQGNSA. The CDR3 loop spans 15 amino acids. The ends were cut back, 4 bases at V and 2 bases at J, with 14 bases in the middle. The CDR3 here is CASSYGGEQNYGYTF. CDR3 nucleotide sequence: TGTGCCAGCAGCTACGGGGGGGAACAGAACTATGGCTACACCTTC.

This clonotype occurred a few times. The chain couples TRBV7-2 to TRBJ2-3, with D possibly matching TRBD1 (5 bases). Germline CDR1 SGHTA, CDR2 FQGNSA. V lost 1 base to trimming and J lost 8 bases, with 13 bases between them. This CDR3 has 14 residues. For the CDR3, the DNA is TGTGCCAGCAGCTTAGACGCAGGGCTGGGTACGCAGTATTTT. As protein: CASSLDAGLGTQYF.

This clonotype was seen only a few times. The V gene is TRBV4-2, the J gene TRBJ1-2, with D unresolved. V shed 0 bases and J shed 2 bases, with 22 bases lying between them. Germline V lookup: CDR1 LGHNA, CDR2 YNFKEQ. This CDR3 contains 19 residues. DNA of the CDR3: TGTGCCAGCAGCCAAGATCGGTCACAACATCCCGGGCCCAACTATGGCTACACCTTC. Translated, it gives CASSQDRSQHPGPNYGYTF.

The chain has TRBV14 and TRBJ1-2, with D uncertain. The CDR3 has 16 amino acids. Germline CDR1 reads SGHDN; CDR2 reads FVKESK. Trimming stripped 0 bases from V and 6 bases from J, with 17 bases between. CDR3: CASSQDWGHSEDGYTF. In DNA, the CDR3 is TGTGCCAGCAGCCAAGATTGGGGTCACTCGGAGGATGGCTACACCTTC. Full variable domain (outside the CDR3, taken from reference TRBV14 and TRBJ1-2): EAGVTQFPSHSVIEKGQTVTLRCDPISGHDNLYWYRRVMGKEIKFLLHFVKESKQDESGMPNNRFLAERTGGTYSTLKVQPAELEDSGVYFCASSQDWGHSEDGYTFGSGTRLTVV.

This chain connects TRBV27 to TRBJ2-3; 14 nucleotides agree with TRBD2. After removal of 5 bases from V and 4 bases from J, the junction contained 8 bases not matched to a gene. CDR1 is MNHEY, CDR2 SMNVEV, per germline (reference sequence). The length of the CDR3 is 17 residues. CDR3 sequence: CASSTSLTSGGADTQYF. In nucleotides, the CDR3 is TGTGCCAGCAGTACCTCCTTGACTAGCGGGGGGGCAGATACGCAGTATTTT.